Listed here are 5 T cell receptor beta chains from one sample, sequenced in a study of T cells in Graves' hyperthyroidism and ophthalmopathy. RNA transcripts were the template for amplifying TCR beta CDR3 regions. TCR CDR3 regions were first amplified by RT-PCR with HTBI primers. MiXCR, applied by TCRdb to the multiplex PCR reads, yields one record per CDR3 protein. The sample yields around 300,000 distinct CDR3 sequences, roughly 15% seen once. Sequencing was carried out using blood. These receptors all stem from a woman aged 35 to 49 with Graves' hyperthyroidism.

The J gene is TRBJ2-7, the V gene TRBV5-4; 11 nucleotides match TRBD2. Germline V gene data show CDR1 as SGHNT and CDR2 as YYREEE (reference sequence). Trimming took 0 bases from V and 3 from J; bases not matched to a gene: 5. This CDR3 is 16 amino acids long. The CDR3 DNA reads TGTGCCAGCAGCTTGGTAGCGGGAGGGCCTTACTACGAGCAGTACTTC. Its protein is CASSLVAGGPYYEQYF.

This clonotype appeared a few times. This rearrangement joins TRBV5-4 to TRBJ2-5; maybe TRBD1 (6 bases). Trimming removed 6 bases at V and 5 bases at J, with 20 bases between. Germline V gene data show CDR1 as SGHNT and CDR2 as YYREEE (reference sequence). CDR3 length equals 15 residues. The CDR3 here is CASTNISWDKETQYF. CDR3 coding DNA: TGTGCCAGCACCAACATCAGTTGGGACAAGGAGACCCAGTACTTC.

As for this clonotype: This could be a read error, since a much larger clone is one nucleotide away. This chain connects TRBV2 to TRBJ1-6, with 7 bases aligning to TRBD1. Germline V lookup: CDR1 SNHLY, CDR2 FYNNEI. The length of the CDR3 is 15 residues. Trimming removed 5 bases from V and 6 bases from J; junction bases left unmatched: 7. As DNA, the CDR3 is TGTGCCAGCAGTACAGGGGTGAATGTTAATTCACCCCTCCACTTT. Translating gives CASSTGVNVNSPLHF.

For the CDR3, the DNA is TGTGCCAGTAGTATAAATCCGGGCGCCTCCTACGAGCAGTACTTC. It encodes CASSINPGASYEQYF. The rearrangement links TRBV28 to TRBJ2-7; D gene ambiguous. Trimming shortened V by 9 bases and J by 0 bases, and 18 bases separated the two germline ends. The CDR3 spans 15 residues. Germline lookup yields CDR1 MDHEN and CDR2 SYDVKM.

The genes are TRBV6-1 and TRBJ2-3; D may be TRBD2 (5 bases). The CDR3 loop spans 13 amino acids. Per the germline V gene, CDR1 is MNHNS and CDR2 is SASEGT. Trimming took 8 bases from V and 1 from J, leaving 10 bases between them. In DNA, the CDR3 is TGTGCCAGCGTGGACGGGGGCACAGATACGCAGTATTTT. This gives the protein CASVDGGTDTQYF.